A single sample gave rise to the 27 T cell receptor beta chains below, sequenced in a study of naive CD8 T cells in extremely preterm neonates. Study outcomes and limitations: Relative to older groups, preterm infants had shorter, less trimmed CDR3s with fewer N additions.

These receptors have no identified antigens. Generated by immunoSEQ multiplex PCR, the TCRdb table keeps only in-frame clones and is missing some. The repertoire holds thousands of clones, with about 95% as singletons. Samples were taken at extremely preterm deliveries at roughly 23-28 weeks of gestation. The sequencing sample was made of naive CD8+ T cells from cord blood. The receptors shown here come from a boy who was born preterm.

This chain uses TRBV12-5 with TRBJ2-3, with 9 bases matching TRBD1. Unmatched junction bases numbered 0, after V lost 2 bases and J lost 6 bases. CDR1 LGHNT and CDR2 FRNRAP come from the germline V gene. The CDR3 is 13 residues long. The CDR3 coding sequence is TGTGCTAGTGGTTTGACAGGGGGCGATACGCAGTATTTT. Translating it yields CASGLTGGDTQYF.

The rearrangement links TRBV9 to TRBJ2-5; 7 bases line up with TRBD2. Germline loops: CDR1 SGDLS, CDR2 YYNGEE. The length of the CDR3 is 16 residues. V lost 4 bases, J lost 4 bases, and 13 bases stayed unmatched. CDR3 DNA sequence: TGTGCCAGCAGCCCCCGAAAGGGCGGGGGTAGAGAGACCCAGTACTTC. Translated, it gives CASSPRKGGGRETQYF. The whole variable domain, filled in from reference TRBV9 and TRBJ2-5, reads DSGVTQTPKHLITATGQRVTLRCSPRSGDLSVYWYQQSLDQGLQFLIQYYNGEERAKGNILERFSAQQFPDLHSELNLSSLELGDSALYFCASSPRKGGGRETQYFGPGTRLLVL.

V and J are TRBV5-8 and TRBJ1-2; D is perhaps TRBD1 (6 bases). From germline, CDR1 is SGHTS and CDR2 YDEGEE. CDR3 length: 15 amino acids. With 0 bases removed from V and 5 bases from J, the gap between germline ends came to 14 bases. The CDR3 is CASSLGVQGRYGYTF. CDR3 nucleotide sequence: TGTGCCAGCAGCTTGGGTGTTCAGGGGAGGTATGGCTACACCTTC. Full variable domain (rest looked up from reference TRBV5-8 and TRBJ1-2): EAGVTQSPTHLIKTRGQQATLRCSPISGHTSVYWYQQALGLGLQFLLWYDEGEERNRGNFPPRFSGRQFPNYSSELNVNALELEDSALYLCASSLGVQGRYGYTFGSGTRLTVV.

J is TRBJ2-5 and V is TRBV28; 9 bases agree with TRBD2. Germline CDR1 reads MDHEN; CDR2 reads SYDVKM. This CDR3 region has 13 residues. Trimming removed 4 bases from V and 3 bases from J; junction bases left unmatched: 0. In DNA form, the CDR3 reads TGTGCCAGCAGTTGGACTAGCGAAGAGACCCAGTACTTC. As protein: CASSWTSEETQYF.

The gene calls are TRBV19 and TRBJ1-1; TRBD1 agrees at 9 bases. Germline CDR1 LNHDA, CDR2 SQIVND (reference sequence). V lost 7 bases, J lost 1 base, and 10 bases stayed unmatched. The CDR3 is 16 amino acids. CDR3 bases: TGTGCCAGTACCATATTCAGGGACAGGGCGAACACTGAAGCTTTCTTT. Translating it yields CASTIFRDRANTEAFF. The full variable domain, its missing parts supplied by reference TRBV19 and TRBJ1-1, is DGGITQSPKYLFRKEGQNVTLSCEQNLNHDAMYWYRQDPGQGLRLIYYSQIVNDFQKGDIAEGYSVSREKKESFPLTVTSAQKNPTAFYLCASTIFRDRANTEAFFGQGTRLTVV.

The J gene is TRBJ2-5, the V gene TRBV25-1, with D possibly being TRBD2 (6 bases). Trimming took off 0 bases at V and 4 bases at J, with 12 bases between the two ends. Per germline, CDR1 MGHDK and CDR2 SYGVNS. The CDR3 extends over 15 amino acids. The CDR3 spells CASSEYTAGSETQYF. As DNA, the CDR3 is TGTGCCAGCAGTGAATATACGGCGGGGTCAGAGACCCAGTACTTC. The full variable domain, rest sourced from reference TRBV25-1 and TRBJ2-5, is EADIYQTPRYLVIGTGKKITLECSQTMGHDKMYWYQQDPGMELHLIHYSYGVNSTEKGDLSSESTVSRIRTEHFPLTLESARPSHTSQYLCASSEYTAGSETQYFGPGTRLLVL.

The V call is TRBV9, the J call TRBJ2-1, with TRBD2 as a possible D gene (5 bases). The CDR3 covers 12 residues. The germline V and J ends were trimmed by 2 bases and 7 bases, with 7 bases remaining between them. Germline assignment: CDR1 SGDLS and CDR2 YYNGEE. The chain's CDR3 is CASSVGENEQFF. In DNA, the CDR3 is TGTGCCAGCAGCGTGGGAGAAAATGAGCAGTTCTTC.

V gene TRBV5-6 combines with J gene TRBJ1-5, with 7 bases aligning to TRBD1. The CDR3 is 13 amino acids. Germline CDR1 is SGHDT and CDR2 is YYEEEE. V dropped 0 bases and J dropped 6; count of bases not matched to a gene: 0. The CDR3 here is CASSLAGGQPQHF. CDR3 sequence (DNA): TGTGCCAGCAGCTTGGCAGGGGGTCAGCCCCAGCATTTT. The full variable domain, completed using reference TRBV5-6 and TRBJ1-5, is DAGVTQSPTHLIKTRGQQVTLRCSPKSGHDTVSWYQQALGQGPQFIFQYYEEEERQRGNFPDRFSGHQFPNYSSELNVNALLLGDSALYLCASSLAGGQPQHFGDGTRLSIL.

The chain uses TRBV28 and TRBJ1-3; D unclear. The CDR3 contains 11 residues. Trimming stripped 2 bases from V and 4 bases from J, with 0 bases between. The V gene's germline CDR1 is MDHEN and CDR2 SYDVKM. DNA for the CDR3: TGTGCCAGCAGTTTAGGAAACACCATATATTTT. This translates into CASSLGNTIYF.

V usage is TRBV4-3 and J usage is TRBJ2-7; the D gene is possibly TRBD1 (6 bases). The germline V gene encodes CDR1 LGHNA and CDR2 YSLEER. The CDR3 has 14 residues. Trimming cost V 1 base and J 2 bases, with 9 bases left between them. CDR3 in amino acids: CASSQGDKTYEQYF. CDR3 in DNA: TGCGCCAGCAGCCAAGGGGACAAAACCTACGAGCAGTACTTC.

This chain joins TRBV6-5 and TRBJ2-2, with no clear D. Germline V CDR1 and CDR2: MNHEY, SVGAGI. V dropped 0 bases and J dropped 2 bases, with 1 base sitting between them. This CDR3 has 13 amino acids. The CDR3 loop is CASSYSNTGELFF. The CDR3 DNA is TGTGCCAGCAGTTACTCTAACACCGGGGAGCTGTTTTTT.

V usage is TRBV27 and J usage is TRBJ1-5; tentatively, D is TRBD1 (5 bases). The CDR3 consists of 14 residues. V gave up 6 bases and J gave up 5 bases, with 14 bases separating them. Germline CDR1 reads MNHEY; CDR2 reads SMNVEV (reference sequence). For the CDR3, the DNA is TGTGCCAGCAGGCCGGGACGTATTGATCAGCCCCAGCATTTT. Amino acid sequence: CASRPGRIDQPQHF.

The gene calls are TRBV2 and TRBJ2-7; D gene uncertain. Germline CDR1 reads SNHLY; CDR2 reads FYNNEI. The CDR3 runs 11 residues. Trimming removed 1 base at V and 4 bases at J, with 2 bases between. For the CDR3, the DNA is TGTGCCAGCAGTGAAGGGTACGAGCAGTACTTC. It codes for CASSEGYEQYF.

CDR3 loop: CASSQLAGGSYEQFF. The CDR3 DNA reads as TGTGCCAGCAGTCAACTAGCGGGAGGGTCGTATGAGCAGTTCTTC. The chain is built from TRBV6-1 and TRBJ2-1; TRBD2 aligns across 13 bases. The CDR3 contains 15 residues. CDR1 and CDR2 (germline): MNHNS, SASEGT. J gave up 8 bases and V 5 bases, and 6 bases lay outside the gene matches.

The CDR3 is CASSESSLETQYF. CDR3 nucleotides: TGCGCCAGCAGTGAGTCGAGTCTAGAGACCCAGTACTTC. This chain uses TRBV10-2 with TRBJ2-5; the D is unclear. Trimming took 0 bases from V and 4 from J, leaving 6 bases between them. Germline CDR1 and CDR2: WSHSY and SAAADI. The CDR3 is 13 amino acids.

This chain joins TRBV19 and TRBJ1-1; 9 nucleotides agree with TRBD1. Germline V lookup: CDR1 LNHDA, CDR2 SQIVND (reference sequence). The CDR3 length is 12 residues. J gave up 4 bases and V 6 bases, and 0 bases lay outside the gene matches. The CDR3: CASRTGGTEAFF. The CDR3 DNA sequence: TGTGCCAGTAGGACAGGGGGCACTGAAGCTTTCTTT.

This clone was found once. V is TRBV6-1 and J is TRBJ2-3; D is tentatively TRBD1 or TRBD2 (5 bases each). Between the trimmed V and J ends, which lost 1 base and 2 bases, there was a span of 16 bases. CDR1 and CDR2 from the germline V gene are MNHNS and SASEGT. The CDR3 is 17 amino acids. This chain's CDR3 is CASSEDVGGPSTDTQYF. The CDR3 DNA follows: TGTGCCAGCAGTGAAGATGTTGGGGGACCCTCCACAGATACGCAGTATTTT.

The chain carries TRBV9 and TRBJ1-2; D remains unclear. V shed 3 bases and J shed 2 bases, with 5 bases lying between them. This CDR3 region has 12 residues. Germline lookup yields CDR1 SGDLS and CDR2 YYNGEE. Here the CDR3 DNA reads TGTGCCAGCAGCGGACAAAACTATGGCTACACCTTC. Translated, it gives CASSGQNYGYTF.

This clone was observed once. This sequence joins TRBV4-3 and TRBJ2-7, with 11 bases that match TRBD1. Germline lookup yields CDR1 LGHNA and CDR2 YSLEER. Trimming at V came to 4 bases and at J to 2 bases, leaving 1 base not matched to a gene. This CDR3 is built from 14 residues. CDR3 loop: CASSPGQGAYEQYF. Here the CDR3 DNA reads TGCGCCAGCAGCCCGGGACAGGGGGCCTACGAGCAGTACTTC.

The V gene is TRBV9, the J gene TRBJ1-1; D possibly corresponds to TRBD1 (5 bases). CDR3 length: 14 residues. Germline V gene sequence: CDR1 SGDLS, CDR2 YYNGEE. With 0 bases removed from V and 7 bases from J, the gap between germline ends came to 13 bases. The CDR3 region has the DNA TGTGCCAGCAGCGTAGAGGGGAGAGGGGATGAAGCTTTCTTT. It encodes CASSVEGRGDEAFF.

J is TRBJ1-2 and V is TRBV19, with no clear D. In germline, CDR1 is LNHDA, CDR2 SQIVND (reference sequence). Trimming removed 2 bases at V and 2 bases at J, with 3 bases between. The CDR3 extends over 12 amino acids. The CDR3 region has the DNA TGTGCCAGTAGTATACAAAACTATGGCTACACCTTC. It yields the protein CASSIQNYGYTF.

There are a few counts of this clone. The J gene is TRBJ2-3, the V gene TRBV7-9; 9 bases are shared with TRBD2. This CDR3 is 14 amino acids long. After removal of 2 bases from V and 4 bases from J, the junction contained 1 base not matched to a gene. Germline V gives CDR1 SEHNR, CDR2 FQNEAQ (reference sequence). Written as DNA, the CDR3 is TGTGCCAGCAGCTTACTAGCGGGACCAGATACGCAGTATTTT. It yields the protein CASSLLAGPDTQYF.

This chain joins TRBV19 and TRBJ2-7; D may be TRBD1 or TRBD2 (5 bases each). This CDR3 spans 14 amino acids. In germline, CDR1 is LNHDA, CDR2 SQIVND (reference sequence). Trimming took 5 bases from V and 5 from J, leaving 16 bases between them. CDR3 in DNA: TGTGCCAGTAGTGTCGGGACGGGGAGCGACGAGCAGTACTTC. Protein product: CASSVGTGSDEQYF.

The chain combines TRBV4-1 with TRBJ1-3, with D unresolved. The germline CDR1 and CDR2 sequences are MGHRA and YSYEKL. Deletions cut 2 bases from V and 3 bases from J, with 17 bases between. CDR3 length: 17 amino acids. The CDR3 here is CASSQIAPGAGGNTIYF. The DNA of the CDR3 is TGCGCCAGCAGCCAAATTGCCCCGGGAGCGGGTGGAAACACCATATATTTT.

Notes on this clone: The same CDR3 also results from other DNA sequences found in this sample. J is TRBJ2-4 and V is TRBV9, with TRBD2 matching 14 bases. The germline gives CDR1 SGDLS, CDR2 YYNGEE. The V and J ends lost 3 bases and 2 bases, in that order; junction bases with no gene match: 1. The CDR3 has 16 residues. DNA of the CDR3: TGTGCCAGCAGCGGACTAGCGGGAGGGCCCAAAAACATTCAGTACTTC. Encoded protein: CASSGLAGGPKNIQYF.

The J gene is TRBJ2-2, the V gene TRBV27; D is unresolved. Deletions cut 7 bases from V and 4 bases from J, with 1 base between. Germline V gives CDR1 MNHEY, CDR2 SMNVEV (reference sequence). The CDR3 is 10 amino acids. The DNA for the CDR3 is TGTGCCAGCATCACCGGGGAGCTGTTTTTT. Protein sequence: CASITGELFF.

Regarding this clone: One end of the junction varies from germline; a read error may be responsible. The chain links TRBV7-3 to TRBJ2-1, with D unclear. Looked up from germline, CDR1 is SGHTA and CDR2 is FQGTGA. The CDR3 covers 15 residues. CDR3 nucleotide sequence: TGTGCTAGCAGCTTATCGTCAAGCTCCTACAATGAGCAGTTCTTC. Translated, it gives CASSLSSSSYNEQFF.